This T cell receptor (beta chain) was captured by sequencing in a study of Graves' ophthalmopathy and Graves' hyperthyroidism. Points from the study as a whole: Also, most clonotypes expanded in the thyroid above 0.001 frequency appeared in blood.

Trimming took off 6 bases at V and 7 bases at J, with 21 bases between the two ends. The CDR3 has 14 amino acids. In germline, CDR1 is DFQATT, CDR2 SNEGSKA (reference sequence). With respect to this clonotype: Its antigen is not known.

CAS ≥3, NOSPECS ≥4, moderate-to-severe activity and duration under 3 months marked donors with ophthalmopathy. Diagnosis relied on clinical symptoms, serum thyroxine, TRAb, thyroid ultrasound and orbital computed tomography. 8.5 to 10 ml of fresh blood yielded the PBMCs by density gradient. Scientists amplified the TCR beta CDR3 regions from RNA transcripts. HTBI primers served in a first-round RT-PCR, which a second-round multiplex PCR followed. TCRdb called the multiplex PCR reads again in MiXCR, with one record for every CDR3 protein. The table has 40,000 to 50,000 distinct CDR3 sequences, about 50% seen once.

The receptor comes from an adult man with Graves' ophthalmopathy. The J gene is TRBJ1-1, the V gene TRBV20-1; maybe TRBD1 (6 bases). Sequenced material: peripheral blood. The CDR3 sequence is CSALRVQGYNEAFF. In nucleotides, the CDR3 is TGCAGTGCCCTACGGGTACAGGGTTACAATGAAGCTTTCTTT.